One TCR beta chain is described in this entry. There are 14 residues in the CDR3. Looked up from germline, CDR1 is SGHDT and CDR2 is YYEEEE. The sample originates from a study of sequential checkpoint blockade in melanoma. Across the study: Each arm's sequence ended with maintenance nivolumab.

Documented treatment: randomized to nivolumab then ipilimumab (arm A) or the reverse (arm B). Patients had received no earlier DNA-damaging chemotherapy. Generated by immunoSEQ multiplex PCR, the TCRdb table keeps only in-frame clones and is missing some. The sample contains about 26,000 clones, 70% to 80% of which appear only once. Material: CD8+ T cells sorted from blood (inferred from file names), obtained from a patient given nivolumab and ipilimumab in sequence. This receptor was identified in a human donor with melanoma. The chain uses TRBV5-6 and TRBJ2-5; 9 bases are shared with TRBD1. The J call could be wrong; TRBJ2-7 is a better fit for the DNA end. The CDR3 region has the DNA TGTGCCAGCAGCGCCGGGACAGGGTTTCGCGAGCAGTACTTC. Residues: CASSAGTGFREQYF.